This T cell receptor beta chain was sequenced during a study of T cell repertoires in cytomegalovirus infection. Study results and limitations: The ex vivo response was dominated by HLA-C-restricted CMV-specific TCR beta clonotypes. Of the TCR beta families, the public ones yielded a cumulative frequency that identified carriers of CMV plus the relevant HLA.

The CDR3 is 13 residues long. Germline V CDR1 and CDR2: SGHTA, FQGNSA. The V and J ends lost 8 bases and 4 bases respectively, with 13 bases between them. This clonotype was seen at least ten times. The antigen remains undetermined. TCRdb redid the calling of the reads with MiXCR, one entry per CDR3 protein. The sample yields 400,000 or so distinct CDR3 sequences, around 18% seen once. The V gene is TRBV7-2, the J gene TRBJ2-3; D gene uncertain. The clonotype was recovered from a human donor in good health (CMV status not recorded). Some clones in this sample may be carry-over from other donors' samples. Sequencing was performed on PBMCs. CDR3: CASDRNGADTQYF. CDR3 DNA sequence: TGTGCCAGCGACCGTAACGGTGCAGATACGCAGTATTTT.